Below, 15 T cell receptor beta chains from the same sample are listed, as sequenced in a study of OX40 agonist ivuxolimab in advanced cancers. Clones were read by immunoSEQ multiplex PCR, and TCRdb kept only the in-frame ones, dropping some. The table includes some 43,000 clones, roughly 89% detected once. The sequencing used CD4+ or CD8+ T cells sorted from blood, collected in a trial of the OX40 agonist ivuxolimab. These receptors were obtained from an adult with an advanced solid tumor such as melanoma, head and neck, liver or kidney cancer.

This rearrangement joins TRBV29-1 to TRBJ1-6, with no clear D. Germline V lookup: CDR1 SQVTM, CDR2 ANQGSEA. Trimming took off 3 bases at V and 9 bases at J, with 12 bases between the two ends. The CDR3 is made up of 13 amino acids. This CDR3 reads CSVERAAGSPLHF. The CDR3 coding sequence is TGCAGCGTTGAGCGGGCAGCGGGTTCACCCCTCCACTTT.

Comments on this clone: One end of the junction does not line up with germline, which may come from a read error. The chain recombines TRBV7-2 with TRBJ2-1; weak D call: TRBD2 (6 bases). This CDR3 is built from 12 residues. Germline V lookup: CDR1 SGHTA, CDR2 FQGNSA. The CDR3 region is CASIVTGVTPLF. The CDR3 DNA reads TGTGCCAGCATCGTAACGGGAGTCACCCCGCTCTTC.

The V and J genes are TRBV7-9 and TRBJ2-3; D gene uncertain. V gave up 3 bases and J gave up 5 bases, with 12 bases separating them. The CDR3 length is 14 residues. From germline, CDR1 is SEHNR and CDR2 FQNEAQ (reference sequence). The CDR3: CASSLGPPGDTQYF. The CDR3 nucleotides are TGTGCCAGCAGCTTGGGTCCTCCCGGAGATACGCAGTATTTT. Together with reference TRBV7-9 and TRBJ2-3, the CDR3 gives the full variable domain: DTGVSQNPRHKITKRGQNVTFRCDPISEHNRLYWYRQTLGQGPEFLTYFQNEAQLEKSRLLSDRFSAERPKGSFSTLEIQRTEQGDSAMYLCASSLGPPGDTQYFGPGTRLTVL.

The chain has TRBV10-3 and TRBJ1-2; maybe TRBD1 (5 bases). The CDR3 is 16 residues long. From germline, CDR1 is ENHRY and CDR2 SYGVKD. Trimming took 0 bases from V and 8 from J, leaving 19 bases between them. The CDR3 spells CAISESGRDWPIGYTF. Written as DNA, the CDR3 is TGTGCCATCAGTGAGTCGGGGCGGGATTGGCCCATCGGCTACACCTTC.

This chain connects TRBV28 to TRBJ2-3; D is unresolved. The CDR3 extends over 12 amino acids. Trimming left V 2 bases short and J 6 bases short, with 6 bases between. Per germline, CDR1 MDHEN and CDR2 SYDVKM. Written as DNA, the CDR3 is TGTGCCAGCAGTTTAGGCCGGGATACGCAGTATTTT. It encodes CASSLGRDTQYF.

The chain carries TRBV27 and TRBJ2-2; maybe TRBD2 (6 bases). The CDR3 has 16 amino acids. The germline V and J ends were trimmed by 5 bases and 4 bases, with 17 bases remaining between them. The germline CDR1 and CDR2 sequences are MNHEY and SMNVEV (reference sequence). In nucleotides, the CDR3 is TGTGCCAGCAGTCCCGGGACTCGGAGAATCACCGGGGAGCTGTTTTTT. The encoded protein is CASSPGTRRITGELFF.

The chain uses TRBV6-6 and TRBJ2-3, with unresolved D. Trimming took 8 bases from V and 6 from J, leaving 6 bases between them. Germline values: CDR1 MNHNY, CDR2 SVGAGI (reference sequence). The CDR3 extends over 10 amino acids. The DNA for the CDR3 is TGTGCCAGCGCGGCGGATACGCAGTATTTT. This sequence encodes CASAADTQYF.

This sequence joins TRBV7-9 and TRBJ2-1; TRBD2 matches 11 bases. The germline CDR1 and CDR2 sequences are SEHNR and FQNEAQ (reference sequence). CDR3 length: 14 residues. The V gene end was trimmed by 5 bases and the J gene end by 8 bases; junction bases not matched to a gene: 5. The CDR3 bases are TGTGCCAGCAGCCTTAGCGGGAGGGCGCATGAGCAGTTCTTC. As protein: CASSLSGRAHEQFF. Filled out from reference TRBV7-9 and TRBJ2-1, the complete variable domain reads DTGVSQNPRHKITKRGQNVTFRCDPISEHNRLYWYRQTLGQGPEFLTYFQNEAQLEKSRLLSDRFSAERPKGSFSTLEIQRTEQGDSAMYLCASSLSGRAHEQFFGPGTRLTVL.

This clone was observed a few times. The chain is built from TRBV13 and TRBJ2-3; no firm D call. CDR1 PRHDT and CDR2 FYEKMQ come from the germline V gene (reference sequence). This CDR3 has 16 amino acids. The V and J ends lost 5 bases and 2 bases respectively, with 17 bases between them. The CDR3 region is CASSGQSSQNTDTQYF. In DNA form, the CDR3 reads TGTGCCAGCAGCGGCCAAAGCAGTCAAAACACAGATACGCAGTATTTT. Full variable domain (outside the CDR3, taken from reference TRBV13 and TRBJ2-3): AAGVIQSPRHLIKEKRETATLKCYPIPRHDTVYWYQQGPGQDPQFLISFYEKMQSDKGSIPDRFSAQQFSDYHSELNMSSLELGDSALYFCASSGQSSQNTDTQYFGPGTRLTVL.

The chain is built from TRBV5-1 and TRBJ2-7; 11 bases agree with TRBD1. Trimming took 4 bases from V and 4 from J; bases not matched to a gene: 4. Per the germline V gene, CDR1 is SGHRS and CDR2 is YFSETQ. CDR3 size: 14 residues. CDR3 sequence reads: CASSPRDRGYEQYF. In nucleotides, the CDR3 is TGCGCCAGCAGCCCCCGGGACAGGGGGTACGAGCAGTACTTC.

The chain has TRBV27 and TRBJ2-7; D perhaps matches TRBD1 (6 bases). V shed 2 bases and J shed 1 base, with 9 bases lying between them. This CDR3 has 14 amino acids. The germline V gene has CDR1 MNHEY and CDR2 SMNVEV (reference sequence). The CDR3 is CASSLGGSSYEQYF. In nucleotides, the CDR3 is TGTGCCAGCAGTTTAGGGGGCTCTTCCTACGAGCAGTACTTC.

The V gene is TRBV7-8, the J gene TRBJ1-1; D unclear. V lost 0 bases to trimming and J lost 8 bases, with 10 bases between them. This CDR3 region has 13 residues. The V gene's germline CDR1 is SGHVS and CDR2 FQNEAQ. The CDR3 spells CASSLAYFFEAFF. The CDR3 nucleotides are TGTGCCAGCAGCTTAGCGTATTTTTTCGAAGCTTTCTTT.

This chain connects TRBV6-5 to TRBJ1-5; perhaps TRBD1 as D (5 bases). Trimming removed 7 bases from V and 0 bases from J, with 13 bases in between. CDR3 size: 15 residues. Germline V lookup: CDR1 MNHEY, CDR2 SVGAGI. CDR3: CASTTRGYSNQPQHF. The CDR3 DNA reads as TGTGCCAGCACAACTAGGGGATATAGCAATCAGCCCCAGCATTTT.

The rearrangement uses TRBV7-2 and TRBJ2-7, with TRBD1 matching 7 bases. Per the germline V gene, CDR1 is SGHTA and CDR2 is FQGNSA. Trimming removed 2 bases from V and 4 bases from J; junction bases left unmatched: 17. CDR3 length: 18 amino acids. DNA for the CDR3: TGTGCCAGCAGCTTATTGTTTAGGGACGGGACAGACCAATACGAGCAGTACTTC. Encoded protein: CASSLLFRDGTDQYEQYF.

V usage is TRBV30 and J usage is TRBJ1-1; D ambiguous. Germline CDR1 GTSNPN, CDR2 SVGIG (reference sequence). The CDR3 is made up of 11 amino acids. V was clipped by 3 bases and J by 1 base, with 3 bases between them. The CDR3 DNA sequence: TGTGCCTGGAGCCGGAACACTGAAGCTTTCTTT. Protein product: CAWSRNTEAFF. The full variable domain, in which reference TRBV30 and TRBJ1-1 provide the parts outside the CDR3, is SQTIHQWPATLVQPVGSPLSLECTVEGTSNPNLYWYRQAAGRGLQLLFYSVGIGQISSEVPQNLSASRPQDRQFILSSKKLLLSDSGFYLCAWSRNTEAFFGQGTRLTVV.